These 4 T cell receptor beta chains came from one sample sequenced in a study of T cells in localized non-small cell lung cancer. Using immunoSEQ multiplex PCR, the repertoire was profiled, and TCRdb retains in-frame clones only, with some absent. The sample contains about 21,000 clones, roughly 84% of which appear only once. Sequenced here: PBMCs, sampled before any cancer treatment. The receptors derive from a woman between 35 and 70 years old with stage II squamous cell lung carcinoma.

The genes are TRBV23-1 and TRBJ2-1; D might be TRBD2 (6 bases). TRBV23-1 belongs to the ORF category, with a function that is uncertain. The germline V and J ends were trimmed by 3 bases and 0 bases, with 15 bases remaining between them. The CDR3 length is 17 residues. The CDR3 sequence: CASSHPGGADSYNEQFF. Written as DNA, the CDR3 is TGCGCCAGCAGTCACCCCGGGGGAGCGGACTCCTACAATGAGCAGTTCTTC.

The V gene is TRBV9, the J gene TRBJ2-4; a possible D gene is TRBD2 (5 bases). The CDR3 is 17 amino acids. Trimming left V 4 bases short and J 1 base short, with 18 bases between. Per the germline V gene, CDR1 is SGDLS and CDR2 is YYNGEE. CDR3 coding DNA: TGTGCCAGCAGCTTCGGACCAGAGGGTATGGCCAAAAACATTCAGTACTTC. Its translation: CASSFGPEGMAKNIQYF.

The rearrangement joins TRBV5-1 to TRBJ1-2; D might be TRBD1 (5 bases). Germline CDR1 and CDR2: SGHRS and YFSETQ. Trimming removed 1 base at V and 4 bases at J, with 14 bases between. This CDR3 has 15 amino acids. In DNA form, the CDR3 reads TGCGCCAGCAGCTTGCAGGGACCCTATGGCTATGGCTACACCTTC. Protein product: CASSLQGPYGYGYTF.

The genes are TRBV28 and TRBJ1-5; D not certain. CDR3 size: 11 residues. CDR1 is MDHEN, CDR2 SYDVKM, per germline. Trimming took 11 bases from V and 7 from J, leaving 12 bases between them. This chain's CDR3 is CAGGYQQPQHF. As DNA, the CDR3 is TGTGCCGGAGGATACCAACAGCCCCAGCATTTT.